The sequence of this T cell receptor beta chain was determined in a study of blood T cell repertoires in COVID-19. On the study more broadly: Samples taken during acute and convalescent COVID-19 were collected in the United States, Italy and Spain. Sources were T cells, B-cell-depleted T cells, or PBMCs; the material itself was cDNA or gDNA.

CDR1 is MGHDK and CDR2 is SYGVNS in the germline V gene. This CDR3 contains 13 residues. The trim removed 6 bases at V and 5 bases at J, leaving 2 bases unmatched. In the authors' methods: By means of reference gene primer amplification, nucleated cell counts were estimated. Here immunoSEQ multiplex PCR was the method, and the copy in TCRdb shows in-frame clones only, minus some. Clonal size and the V and J genes are those of that table, whereas D and trimming came from the DNA. The profile covers 260,000 or so clones, with roughly 86% appearing a single time and approximately 0.7% taken by the ten largest.

V is TRBV25-1 and J is TRBJ1-4, with 8 positions matching TRBD1. The material sequenced was peripheral blood. This clonotype was sampled from a human donor in a cohort sampled during active COVID-19. DNA for the CDR3: TGTGCCAGCAGCAGACAGGGGAATGAAAAACTGTTTTTT. This codes for CASSRQGNEKLFF.